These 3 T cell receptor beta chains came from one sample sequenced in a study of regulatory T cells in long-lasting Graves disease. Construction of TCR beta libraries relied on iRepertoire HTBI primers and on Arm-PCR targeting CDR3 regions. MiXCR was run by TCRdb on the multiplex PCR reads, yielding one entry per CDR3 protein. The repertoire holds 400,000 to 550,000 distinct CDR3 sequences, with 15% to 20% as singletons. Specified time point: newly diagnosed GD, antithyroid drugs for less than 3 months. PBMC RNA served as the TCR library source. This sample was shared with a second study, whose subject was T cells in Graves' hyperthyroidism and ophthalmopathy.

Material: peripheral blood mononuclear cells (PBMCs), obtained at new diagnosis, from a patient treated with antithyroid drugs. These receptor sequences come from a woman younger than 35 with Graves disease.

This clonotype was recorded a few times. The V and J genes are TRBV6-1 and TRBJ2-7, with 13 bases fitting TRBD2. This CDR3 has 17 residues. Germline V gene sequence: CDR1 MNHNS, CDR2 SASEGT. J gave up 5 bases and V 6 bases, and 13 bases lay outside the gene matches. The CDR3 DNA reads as TGTGCCAGCAGAGAGACTAGCGGGAGGCCCCACCCCCACGAGCAGTACTTC. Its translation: CASRETSGRPHPHEQYF.

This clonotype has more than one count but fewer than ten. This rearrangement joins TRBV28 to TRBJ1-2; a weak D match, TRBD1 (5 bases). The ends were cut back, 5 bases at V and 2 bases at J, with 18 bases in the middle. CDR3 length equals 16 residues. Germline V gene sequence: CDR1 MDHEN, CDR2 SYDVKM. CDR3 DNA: TGTGCCAGCAGTCCCCCAGGCAGGGAAGGGAACTATGGCTACACCTTC. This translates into CASSPPGREGNYGYTF.

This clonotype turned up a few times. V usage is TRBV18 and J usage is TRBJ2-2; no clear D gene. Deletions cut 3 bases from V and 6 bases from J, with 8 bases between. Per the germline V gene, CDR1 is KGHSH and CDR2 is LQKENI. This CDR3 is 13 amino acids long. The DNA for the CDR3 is TGTGCCAGCTCACCCAGTAGGGCCGGGGAGCTGTTTTTT. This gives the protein CASSPSRAGELFF.